The present T cell receptor beta chain was sequenced within a study of cytomegalovirus exposure and HLA in healthy donors. General study points: Per published accounts, TCR beta sequences correctly predicted the HLA-A and HLA-B alleles of most subjects.

To note about this clone: Its matching antigen is unknown.

Use of 60 Vbeta and 13 Jbeta primers characterized the PCR. Measured with immunoSEQ multiplex PCR; TCRdb has only the in-frame clones, and not every one. The repertoire consists of about 190,000 clones, with under 85% occurring once and the leading ten covering around 1.7%. The junction had 8 bases not matched to a gene; V was cut back by 5 bases and J by 5 bases. Germline lookup yields CDR1 MNHEY and CDR2 SMNVEV (reference sequence). This CDR3 comprises 15 residues. The source of this sequence is a man between 45 and 60 years old in good health and CMV-seronegative. This rearrangement joins TRBV27 to TRBJ1-4, with 7 bases fitting TRBD1. The sample taken for sequencing was PBMCs. DNA of the CDR3: TGTGCCAGCAGTCCCCAGACAGGGCGGAATGAAAAACTGTTTTTT. Its translation: CASSPQTGRNEKLFF.